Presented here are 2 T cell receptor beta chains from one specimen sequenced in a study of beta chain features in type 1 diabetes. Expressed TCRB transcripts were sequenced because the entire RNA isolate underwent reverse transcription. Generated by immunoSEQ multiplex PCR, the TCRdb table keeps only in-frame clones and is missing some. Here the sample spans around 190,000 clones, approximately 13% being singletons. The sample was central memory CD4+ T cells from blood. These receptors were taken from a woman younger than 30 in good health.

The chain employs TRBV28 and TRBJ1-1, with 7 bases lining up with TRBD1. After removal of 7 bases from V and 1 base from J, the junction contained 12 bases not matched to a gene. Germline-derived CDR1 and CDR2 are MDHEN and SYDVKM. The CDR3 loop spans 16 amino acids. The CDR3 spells CASNTDRVRGNTEAFF. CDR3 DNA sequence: TGTGCCAGCAACACCGACAGGGTACGGGGGAACACTGAAGCTTTCTTT.

In nucleotides, the CDR3 is TGTGCCAGCAGCGGGGGAGAAAAACTGTTTTTT. Amino acids: CASSGGEKLFF. J is TRBJ1-4 and V is TRBV25-1; TRBD1 is a possible D gene (5 bases). Trimming took off 6 bases at V and 8 bases at J, with 7 bases between the two ends. Germline-derived CDR1 and CDR2 are MGHDK and SYGVNS. CDR3 length: 11 residues.